A selection of T cell receptor beta chains follows, all from one sample in a study of T cells in Graves' hyperthyroidism and ophthalmopathy. One entry per CDR3 protein results from TCRdb running MiXCR on the multiplex PCR reads. The sample records about 300,000 distinct CDR3 sequences, 25% to 30% being singletons. Sequenced: blood. These receptors all stem from a man aged 40-49 years with Graves' hyperthyroidism that later progressed to Graves' ophthalmopathy. Each CDR3 is given with its conserved first and last residue. The D gene is left open where the match is weak. Where a row states a size, it is once, few, many or the class of an expanded clone; other rows omit it.

D gene: NA; J gene: TRBJ2-2; clone size: NA; V gene: TRBV7-3; CDR3 DNA: TGTGCCAGCAGCTTGAGGGGGGGATCGAACACCGGGGAGCTGTTTTTT; CDR3 protein: CASSLRGGSNTGELFF
D gene: NA; J gene: TRBJ2-7; clone size: NA; V gene: TRBV4-3; CDR3 DNA: TGCGCCAGCAGCCAAGATCGCACCCCGCCCTACGAGCAGTACTTC; CDR3 protein: CASSQDRTPPYEQYF
D gene: TRBD1; J gene: TRBJ1-2; clone size: many; V gene: TRBV2; CDR3 DNA: TGTGCCAGCAGTGTCGGACAGGGGTGGGACTATGGCTACACCTTC; CDR3 protein: CASSVGQGWDYGYTF
D gene: NA; J gene: TRBJ1-2; clone size: NA; V gene: TRBV12-3/TRBV12-4; CDR3 DNA: TGTGCCAGCAGTCCCGCCCTTATTAACTATGGCTACACCTTC; CDR3 protein: CASSPALINYGYTF
D gene: NA; J gene: TRBJ1-1; clone size: once; V gene: TRBV19; CDR3 DNA: TGTGCCAGTGCAGAACCTTTTATGAACACTGAAGCTTTCTTT; CDR3 protein: CASAEPFMNTEAFF
D gene: TRBD2; J gene: TRBJ2-7; clone size: many; V gene: TRBV20-1; CDR3 DNA: TGCAGTGCCGCAACTAGCGGGCCGCCCTACGAGCAGTACTTC; CDR3 protein: CSAATSGPPYEQYF
D gene: NA; J gene: TRBJ1-2; clone size: NA; V gene: TRBV29-1; CDR3 DNA: TGCAGCGTCGGACACGGGGAAGGAGGCTACACCTTC; CDR3 protein: CSVGHGEGGYTF
D gene: NA; J gene: TRBJ1-1; clone size: many; V gene: TRBV11-1; CDR3 DNA: TGTGCCAGCAGCCGAACGAGGTTGACAGGTCGTCCGGGGAACACTGAAGCTTTCTTT; CDR3 protein: CASSRTRLTGRPGNTEAFF
D gene: NA; J gene: TRBJ2-7; clone size: NA; V gene: TRBV6-2/TRBV6-3; CDR3 DNA: TGTGCCAGCAGTTACTCGACCGGAAACTACGAGCAGTACTTC; CDR3 protein: CASSYSTGNYEQYF
D gene: TRBD1; J gene: TRBJ1-1; clone size: NA; V gene: TRBV12-5; CDR3 DNA: TGTGCTAGTGGTGGGGACAGGAGGGGCACTGAAGCTTTCTTT; CDR3 protein: CASGGDRRGTEAFF
D gene: NA; J gene: TRBJ2-7; clone size: NA; V gene: TRBV20-1; CDR3 DNA: TGCAGCGTTGGCGGGGACCGAACCTACGAGCAGTACTTC; CDR3 protein: CSVGGDRTYEQYF
D gene: NA; J gene: TRBJ1-1; clone size: NA; V gene: TRBV6-5; CDR3 DNA: TGTGCCAGCAGTTCCGGCAGGGGAAGCACTGAAGCTTTCTTT; CDR3 protein: CASSSGRGSTEAFF
D gene: NA; J gene: TRBJ2-6; clone size: many; V gene: TRBV6-1; CDR3 DNA: TGTGCCAGCAGGAGCGAGGGGAGCTCTGGGGCCAACGTCCTGACTTTC; CDR3 protein: CASRSEGSSGANVLTF
D gene: NA; J gene: TRBJ1-2; clone size: many; V gene: TRBV11-1; CDR3 DNA: TGTGCCAGCAGCCTGCTGAGCGGGAAAACCCTTATCCCCTATGGCTACACCTTC; CDR3 protein: CASSLLSGKTLIPYGYTF
D gene: NA; J gene: TRBJ2-2; clone size: many; V gene: TRBV24-1; CDR3 DNA: TGTGCCACCAGTGATTTCACAGGGTCCGGGGAGCTGTTTTTT; CDR3 protein: CATSDFTGSGELFF
D gene: NA; J gene: TRBJ1-1; clone size: few; V gene: TRBV20-1; CDR3 DNA: TGCAGTGCCACACAGGGCATATCGAACACTGAAGCTTTCTTT; CDR3 protein: CSATQGISNTEAFF
D gene: NA; J gene: TRBJ1-2; clone size: many; V gene: TRBV20-1; CDR3 DNA: TGCAGTGCTAGCGACAGTGCAAACTATGGCTACACCTTC; CDR3 protein: CSASDSANYGYTF
D gene: NA; J gene: TRBJ2-7; clone size: many; V gene: TRBV7-2; CDR3 DNA: TGTGCCAGCAGCTTAGGCGTCTACGAGCAGTACTTC; CDR3 protein: CASSLGVYEQYF
D gene: TRBD1; J gene: TRBJ1-2; clone size: many; V gene: TRBV7-9; CDR3 DNA: TGTGCCAGCAGCCCCGATGACAGGGAGATCTATGGCTACACCTTC; CDR3 protein: CASSPDDREIYGYTF
D gene: NA; J gene: TRBJ2-7; clone size: many; V gene: TRBV6-1; CDR3 DNA: TGTGCCAGCACCACGGGCCCGCGGCGCTCCTACGAGCAGTACTTC; CDR3 protein: CASTTGPRRSYEQYF
D gene: TRBD1; J gene: TRBJ2-7; clone size: few; V gene: TRBV5-1; CDR3 DNA: TGCGCCAGCAGCCGGGACAGTCCCGCTACCTACGAGCAGTACTTC; CDR3 protein: CASSRDSPATYEQYF
D gene: NA; J gene: TRBJ1-2; clone size: NA; V gene: TRBV6-1; CDR3 DNA: TGTGCCAGCAGTGAAGCAGGGCATGCTAGAGTCACAGATGGCTACACCTTC; CDR3 protein: CASSEAGHARVTDGYTF
D gene: NA; J gene: TRBJ1-2; clone size: NA; V gene: TRBV20-1; CDR3 DNA: TGCAGTGCTAGAGATTTCGGTGCAGGGGACTATGGCTACACCTTC; CDR3 protein: CSARDFGAGDYGYTF
D gene: TRBD1; J gene: TRBJ1-1; clone size: many; V gene: TRBV6-1; CDR3 DNA: TGTGCCAGCAGTGCGACAGGGGAGTGGACTGAAGCTTTCTTT; CDR3 protein: CASSATGEWTEAFF
D gene: TRBD1; J gene: TRBJ2-7; clone size: NA; V gene: TRBV18; CDR3 DNA: TGTGCCAGCTCGACCGGGACAGGGGGCCCTTCCTACGAGCAGTACTTC; CDR3 protein: CASSTGTGGPSYEQYF
D gene: NA; J gene: TRBJ2-7; clone size: many; V gene: TRBV19; CDR3 DNA: TGTGCCAGTAGAGGAGGCAGGGGCCACGAGCAGTACTTC; CDR3 protein: CASRGGRGHEQYF
D gene: NA; J gene: TRBJ1-1; clone size: once; V gene: TRBV10-3; CDR3 DNA: TGTGCCATCAGTGAGTCCAGGGGCGATATCACTGAAGCTTTCTTT; CDR3 protein: CAISESRGDITEAFF
D gene: NA; J gene: TRBJ1-2; clone size: many; V gene: TRBV12-3/TRBV12-4; CDR3 DNA: TGTGCCAGCAGCCCCGGACTAATCTATGGCTACACCTTC; CDR3 protein: CASSPGLIYGYTF
D gene: NA; J gene: TRBJ1-2; clone size: many; V gene: TRBV28; CDR3 DNA: TGTGCCACCTCCCTTATGGGGGCGCCCGGCTACACCTTC; CDR3 protein: CATSLMGAPGYTF
D gene: NA; J gene: TRBJ1-5; clone size: NA; V gene: TRBV6-5; CDR3 DNA: TGTGCCAGCAGTTACTCGAGTTCGGATCAGCCCCAGCATTTT; CDR3 protein: CASSYSSSDQPQHF
D gene: NA; J gene: TRBJ1-2; clone size: many; V gene: TRBV15; CDR3 DNA: TGTGCCACCAGCAGAGATCCCCCGTCCCTTCCCTATGGCTACACCTTC; CDR3 protein: CATSRDPPSLPYGYTF
D gene: TRBD2; J gene: TRBJ2-7; clone size: many; V gene: TRBV11-2; CDR3 DNA: TGTGCCAGCGTTTGGACTAGCGGGAGCTCGGAGCAGTACTTC; CDR3 protein: CASVWTSGSSEQYF
D gene: TRBD2; J gene: TRBJ2-2; clone size: few; V gene: TRBV6-5; CDR3 DNA: TGTGCCAGCAGTTACACTCCGGGGGGGATCGGGGAGCTGTTTTTT; CDR3 protein: CASSYTPGGIGELFF
D gene: NA; J gene: TRBJ2-5; clone size: NA; V gene: TRBV12-3/TRBV12-4; CDR3 DNA: TGTGCCAGCAGTCCCTCCCCCGGGGCGCGTGAGACCCAGTACTTC; CDR3 protein: CASSPSPGARETQYF
D gene: NA; J gene: TRBJ1-1; clone size: many; V gene: TRBV7-9; CDR3 DNA: TGTGCCAGCAGCCTCCCGTACGTCACTGAAGCTTTCTTT; CDR3 protein: CASSLPYVTEAFF
D gene: NA; J gene: TRBJ2-2; clone size: many; V gene: TRBV24-1; CDR3 DNA: TGTGCCACCAGCTCCGCCGGGCCCGAGTCCACCGGGGAGCTGTTTTTT; CDR3 protein: CATSSAGPESTGELFF
D gene: TRBD1; J gene: TRBJ2-7; clone size: many; V gene: TRBV12-5; CDR3 DNA: TGTGCTAGTGGTAACCGGGACAGGGTACACGAGCAGTACTTC; CDR3 protein: CASGNRDRVHEQYF
D gene: NA; J gene: TRBJ2-7; clone size: many; V gene: TRBV4-1; CDR3 DNA: TGCGCCAGCAGCCCGGCCGCTGCCTACGAGCAGTACTTC; CDR3 protein: CASSPAAAYEQYF
D gene: TRBD1; J gene: TRBJ2-2; clone size: many; V gene: TRBV15; CDR3 DNA: TGTGCCACCAGCAGAGATGGGACAGACTTCGGGGAGCTGTTTTTT; CDR3 protein: CATSRDGTDFGELFF
D gene: NA; J gene: TRBJ2-5; clone size: NA; V gene: TRBV4-1; CDR3 DNA: TGCGCCAGCAGCCAGACCAGGGGAGGCGGGATAGAGACCCAGTACTTC; CDR3 protein: CASSQTRGGGIETQYF
D gene: TRBD2; J gene: TRBJ2-4; clone size: many; V gene: TRBV6-5; CDR3 DNA: TGTGCCAGCACAGGGACTAGCGGAGCCAAAAACATTCAGTACTTC; CDR3 protein: CASTGTSGAKNIQYF
D gene: NA; J gene: TRBJ2-7; clone size: many; V gene: TRBV6-1; CDR3 DNA: TGTGCCAGCGGTGCCAGGGACTCGGCCTACGAGCAGTACTTC; CDR3 protein: CASGARDSAYEQYF